The 26 T cell receptor beta chains listed next were all sequenced from one sample in a study of T cell responses to AZD1222 COVID-19 vaccine. TCRdb keeps only in-frame clones here, not all; method: immunoSEQ multiplex PCR. Counted here are approximately 220,000 clones, more than 85% occurring once; the ten biggest clones make up more than 0.8%. This material consisted of peripheral blood, taken on day 0 of MenACWY control vaccination. These receptors all come from an adult in good health.

The chain uses TRBV29-1 and TRBJ2-1; D gene ambiguous. The germline V gene has CDR1 SQVTM and CDR2 ANQGSEA. Trimming removed 4 bases from V and 6 bases from J, with 7 bases in between. The CDR3 length is 11 residues. Written as DNA, the CDR3 is TGCAGCGTTGGACGGATCAATGAGCAGTTCTTC. This gives the protein CSVGRINEQFF.

The V and J genes are TRBV2 and TRBJ1-5, with D possibly TRBD1 on 5 matching bases. V lost 4 bases to trimming and J lost 3 bases, with 10 bases between them. Germline CDR1 reads SNHLY; CDR2 reads FYNNEI. The CDR3 is 14 residues long. The CDR3 loop reads CASSVRADNQPQHF. The CDR3 DNA reads as TGTGCCAGCAGTGTCAGGGCCGACAATCAGCCCCAGCATTTT.

Only one count was recorded for this clone. The chain is built from TRBV12-3 or TRBV12-4 and TRBJ2-5; D is unclear. The CDR3 covers 11 residues. V was cut by 1 base and J by 12 bases, with 9 bases left in between. In DNA, the CDR3 is TGTGCCAGCAGTTTAGGGTTAGATAAGTACTTC. The encoded protein is CASSLGLDKYF.

The CDR3 sequence is CASSWRATVDNSPLHF. CDR3 in DNA: TGTGCCAGCAGTTGGAGGGCTACAGTGGACAATTCACCCCTCCACTTT. The V gene is TRBV6-6, the J gene TRBJ1-6; D uncertain. V was clipped by 4 bases and J by 7 bases, with 17 bases between them. CDR3 length: 16 amino acids. Germline CDR1 reads MNHNY; CDR2 reads SVGAGI (reference sequence).

This clone was picked up a small number of times. This sequence joins TRBV6-1 and TRBJ1-5; TRBD1 might be the D (5 bases). Per the germline V gene, CDR1 is MNHNS and CDR2 is SASEGT. V gave up 1 base and J gave up 9 bases, with 10 bases separating them. The CDR3 has 13 residues. In DNA, the CDR3 is TGTGCCAGCAGTGAAGGGGGGTTTCGGCCCCAGCATTTT. Protein: CASSEGGFRPQHF.

This clone appeared a single time. CDR3 DNA sequence: TGTGCCTGGAGTGCGCGGACCTATAACACTGAAGCTTTCTTT. It codes for CAWSARTYNTEAFF. V is TRBV30 and J is TRBJ1-1; D is ambiguous. The germline gives CDR1 GTSNPN, CDR2 SVGIG (reference sequence). V lost 1 base to trimming and J lost 2 bases, with 11 bases between them. There are 14 residues in the CDR3.

V gene TRBV5-4 combines with J gene TRBJ2-1, with TRBD2 matching 8 bases. The V segment lost 2 bases and the J segment 4 bases; nucleotides outside the gene matches: 8. This CDR3 is built from 16 residues. Germline assignment: CDR1 SGHNT and CDR2 YYREEE (reference sequence). DNA of the CDR3: TGTGCCAGCAGCTTAGGGAAGTCTAGCGGGTACAATGAGCAGTTCTTC. This encodes CASSLGKSSGYNEQFF.

The chain couples TRBV3-1 (or the pseudogene TRBV3-2) to TRBJ2-7; TRBD1 matches 9 bases. The junction had 1 base not matched to a gene; V was cut back by 3 bases and J by 1 base. The CDR3 spans 14 residues. Germline values: CDR1 LGHDT, CDR2 YNNKEL (reference sequence). In nucleotides, the CDR3 is TGTGCCAGCAGCCACGGGACAGGGTCCTACGAGCAGTACTTC. Its translation: CASSHGTGSYEQYF.

V gene TRBV27 combines with J gene TRBJ2-1, with 7 nucleotides matching TRBD2. The CDR3 length is 14 residues. Germline lookup yields CDR1 MNHEY and CDR2 SMNVEV (reference sequence). V shed 5 bases and J 0 bases; nucleotides not matched to a gene: 1. The CDR3 nucleotides are TGTGCCAGCAGTGGGGGGGGCTCCTACAATGAGCAGTTCTTC. It codes for CASSGGGSYNEQFF.

The V gene is TRBV3-1 (or the pseudogene TRBV3-2), the J gene TRBJ2-6; 7 bases agree with TRBD1. The ends lost 7 bases at V and 13 bases at J; junction bases unmatched: 16. This CDR3 has 15 residues. Germline V gene data show CDR1 as LGHDT and CDR2 as YNNKEL (reference sequence). The CDR3: CASTIRDSLTSVLTF. CDR3 in DNA: TGTGCCAGCACAATCCGGGACAGCCTAACCTCAGTCCTGACTTTC.

This chain joins TRBV5-4 and TRBJ1-1; the match to TRBD1 covers 7 bases. CDR1 is SGHNT, CDR2 YYREEE, per germline (reference sequence). Unmatched junction bases numbered 10, after V lost 1 base and J lost 7 bases. The CDR3 sequence is 15 residues long. Written as DNA, the CDR3 is TGTGCCAGCAGCTTGCCATCAGGGGGAGGTCGTGAAGCTTTCTTT. Translated: CASSLPSGGGREAFF.

The V call is TRBV7-9, the J call TRBJ1-6, with 7 bases fitting TRBD1. Germline V lookup: CDR1 SEHNR, CDR2 FQNEAQ (reference sequence). The CDR3 is made up of 17 amino acids. V shed 5 bases and J 2 bases; nucleotides not matched to a gene: 9. The CDR3 protein is CASSPMTGRTYNSPLHF. In nucleotides, the CDR3 is TGTGCCAGCAGCCCCATGACAGGGCGTACCTATAATTCACCCCTCCACTTT.

The chain joins TRBV7-8 to TRBJ1-2; the D gene is possibly TRBD1 (6 bases). Germline lookup yields CDR1 SGHVS and CDR2 FQNEAQ. V was cut by 2 bases and J by 0 bases, with 10 bases left in between. This CDR3 contains 15 residues. The CDR3 region has the DNA TGTGCCAGCAGCTTAAACAGGGATGCTAACTATGGCTACACCTTC. Translated, it gives CASSLNRDANYGYTF. The whole variable domain, remainder taken from reference TRBV7-8 and TRBJ1-2, is GAGVSQSPRYKVAKRGQDVALRCDPISGHVSLFWYQQALGQGPEFLTYFQNEAQLDKSGLPSDRFFAERPEGSVSTLKIQRTQQEDSAVYLCASSLNRDANYGYTFGSGTRLTVV.

The V call is TRBV6-2 or TRBV6-3, the J call TRBJ2-2; D not certain. This CDR3 is 14 amino acids long. V was clipped by 5 bases and J by 4 bases, with 11 bases between them. From germline, CDR1 is MNHEY and CDR2 SVGEGT. The CDR3 nucleotides read TGTGCCAGCAGTCAAAGTCCGGTCACCGGGGAGCTGTTTTTT. Residues: CASSQSPVTGELFF.

This rearrangement joins TRBV10-3 to TRBJ1-2; D is ambiguous. Germline V gives CDR1 ENHRY, CDR2 SYGVKD. V was trimmed by 2 bases and J by 1 base, leaving 2 bases between them. The CDR3 has 12 amino acids. CDR3 amino acids: CAISEGNYGYTF. As DNA, the CDR3 is TGTGCCATCAGTGAGGGTAACTATGGCTACACCTTC.

This chain joins TRBV18 and TRBJ1-1; D call uncertain. The CDR3 consists of 18 residues. Germline CDR1 KGHSH, CDR2 LQKENI. Trimming removed 10 bases from V and 6 bases from J, with 33 bases in between. CDR3 residues: CATSPQTGSLRFGAEAFF. The CDR3 DNA follows: TGTGCCACCAGCCCCCAAACCGGGTCCTTGCGATTCGGGGCTGAAGCTTTCTTT.

This chain joins TRBV7-9 and TRBJ2-1, with D maybe TRBD2 (6 bases). The CDR3 covers 12 residues. V lost 0 bases to trimming and J lost 13 bases, with 10 bases between them. Looked up from germline, CDR1 is SEHNR and CDR2 is FQNEAQ (reference sequence). DNA for the CDR3: TGTGCCAGCAGCTTAGCGAGGGAGGTCCAGTTCTTC. It codes for CASSLAREVQFF.

The chain combines TRBV14 with TRBJ2-2, with D unresolved. CDR3 length equals 15 residues. Trimming removed 0 bases from V and 2 bases from J, with 7 bases in between. The germline gives CDR1 SGHDN, CDR2 FVKESK. The CDR3 here is CASSQDWVNTGELFF. The DNA of the CDR3 is TGTGCCAGCAGCCAAGATTGGGTTAACACCGGGGAGCTGTTTTTT.

This chain connects TRBV10-3 to TRBJ1-1; tentative D call: TRBD1 (6 bases). The germline V gene encodes CDR1 ENHRY and CDR2 SYGVKD. The CDR3 runs 12 residues. Trimming pared 5 bases from V and 7 bases from J, leaving 11 bases between. The DNA of the CDR3 is TGTGCCATCAGTTCGGGACAATTTGAAGCTTTCTTT. Translated, it gives CAISSGQFEAFF.

This sequence joins TRBV4-1 and TRBJ1-2; TRBD1 is a possible D gene (5 bases). V gave up 0 bases and J gave up 4 bases, with 12 bases separating them. This CDR3 has 15 residues. Germline V CDR1 and CDR2: MGHRA, YSYEKL. For the CDR3, the DNA is TGCGCCAGCAGCCAAGAGCCCCTAACAGGCTATGGCTACACCTTC. This translates into CASSQEPLTGYGYTF.

This rearrangement joins TRBV7-8 to TRBJ2-1, with a weak D call TRBD1 (5 bases). CDR1 is SGHVS and CDR2 is FQNEAQ in the germline V gene. This CDR3 is 15 amino acids long. The V gene lost 0 bases and the J gene lost 6 bases, with 12 bases spanning the gap. Here the CDR3 DNA reads TGTGCCAGCAGCTTAGCTACGACAGCTATCAATGAGCAGTTCTTC. Its protein product is CASSLATTAINEQFF. Together with reference TRBV7-8 and TRBJ2-1, the CDR3 gives the full variable domain: GAGVSQSPRYKVAKRGQDVALRCDPISGHVSLFWYQQALGQGPEFLTYFQNEAQLDKSGLPSDRFFAERPEGSVSTLKIQRTQQEDSAVYLCASSLATTAINEQFFGPGTRLTVL.

The chain employs TRBV7-3 and TRBJ1-5; 7 bases map to TRBD1. Per the germline V gene, CDR1 is SGHTA and CDR2 is FQGTGA. The CDR3 consists of 18 residues. The V segment lost 5 bases and the J segment 1 base; nucleotides outside the gene matches: 14. The CDR3 DNA follows: TGTGCCAGCAGCACCTCCTTTGACAGGGAGAGGAGCAATCAGCCCCAGCATTTT. This translates into CASSTSFDRERSNQPQHF.

The chain joins TRBV10-1 to TRBJ2-7, with 8 bases aligning to TRBD1. Trimming removed 6 bases from V and 5 bases from J; junction bases left unmatched: 21. The CDR3 totals 18 residues. CDR1 WNHNN and CDR2 SYGVQD come from the germline V gene (reference sequence). The CDR3: CASREPPGQESPLHEQYF. The CDR3 coding sequence is TGCGCCAGCAGGGAACCCCCGGGACAGGAGTCCCCGCTCCACGAGCAGTACTTC.

The J gene is TRBJ1-3, the V gene TRBV3-1 (or the pseudogene TRBV3-2); D uncertain. CDR1 and CDR2 from the germline V gene are LGHDT and YNNKEL (reference sequence). The CDR3 is made up of 14 amino acids. V was trimmed by 1 base and J by 4 bases, leaving 8 bases between them. CDR3 coding DNA: TGTGCCAGCAGCCAAGGCTTATTGGGAAACACCATATATTTT. It is translated as CASSQGLLGNTIYF.

This chain joins TRBV5-1 and TRBJ2-3; TRBD2 aligns across 9 bases. Germline CDR1 and CDR2: SGHRS and YFSETQ. The V segment lost 4 bases and the J segment 0 bases; nucleotides outside the gene matches: 6. The length of the CDR3 is 16 residues. The CDR3 is CASSAGTSLSTDTQYF. DNA for the CDR3: TGCGCCAGCAGCGCGGGGACTAGCCTCAGCACAGATACGCAGTATTTT. The whole variable domain, filled in from reference TRBV5-1 and TRBJ2-3, reads KAGVTQTPRYLIKTRGQQVTLSCSPISGHRSVSWYQQTPGQGLQFLFEYFSETQRNKGNFPGRFSGRQFSNSRSEMNVSTLELGDSALYLCASSAGTSLSTDTQYFGPGTRLTVL.

This rearrangement joins TRBV2 to TRBJ2-7, with D tentatively TRBD2 (5 bases). CDR3 size: 12 residues. CDR1 and CDR2 (germline): SNHLY, FYNNEI. V was clipped by 3 bases and J by 6 bases, with 9 bases between them. This chain's CDR3 is CASSERAGEQYF. The CDR3 DNA reads as TGTGCCAGCAGTGAGCGGGCGGGCGAGCAGTACTTC. The whole variable domain, filled in from reference TRBV2 and TRBJ2-7, reads EPEVTQTPSHQVTQMGQEVILRCVPISNHLYFYWYRQILGQKVEFLVSFYNNEISEKSEIFDDQFSVERPDGSNFTLKIRSTKLEDSAMYFCASSERAGEQYFGPGTRLTVT.